This T cell receptor (beta chain) was found in a study of shared clonotypes between healthy human individuals. Background on the study: Every donor yielded three CD4 naive, three CD4 memory, two CD8 naive and one CD8 memory plate.

Regarding the study as a whole: Naive subsets typically showed greater estimated richness than memory subsets.

Assay used: immunoSEQ multiplex PCR; TCRdb lists only in-frame clones, some missing. The sample carries roughly 1.5 million clones, 98% recorded once. Trimming left V 4 bases short and J 5 bases short, with 14 bases between. This CDR3 is built from 14 residues. Germline V CDR1 and CDR2: SEHNR, FQNEAQ (reference sequence). Subsets obtained from CD4+ cells comprised CD45RA+ naive and CD45RA-negative memory cells. Turning to this clone: Its cognate antigen is unknown.

This chain connects TRBV7-9 to TRBJ1-1; possible D gene TRBD1, 5 bases. Sequenced input: naive CD4+ T cells sorted from blood. As for subset: CD45RA+ positively selected. This receptor was identified in a man aged 30-40 years in good health. CDR3 sequence: CASSSQTGGTEAFF. The CDR3 DNA reads TGTGCCAGCAGCTCACAAACGGGGGGGACTGAAGCTTTCTTT.